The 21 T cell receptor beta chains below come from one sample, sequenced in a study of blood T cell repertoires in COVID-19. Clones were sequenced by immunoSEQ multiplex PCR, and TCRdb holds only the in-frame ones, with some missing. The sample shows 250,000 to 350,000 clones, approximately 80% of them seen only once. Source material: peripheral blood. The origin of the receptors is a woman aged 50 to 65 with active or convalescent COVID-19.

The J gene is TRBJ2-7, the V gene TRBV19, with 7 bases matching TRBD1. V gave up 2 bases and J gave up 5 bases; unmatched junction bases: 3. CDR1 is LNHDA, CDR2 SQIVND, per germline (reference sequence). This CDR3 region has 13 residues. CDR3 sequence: CASSIWDRDEQYF. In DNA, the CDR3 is TGTGCCAGTAGTATATGGGACAGAGACGAGCAGTACTTC.

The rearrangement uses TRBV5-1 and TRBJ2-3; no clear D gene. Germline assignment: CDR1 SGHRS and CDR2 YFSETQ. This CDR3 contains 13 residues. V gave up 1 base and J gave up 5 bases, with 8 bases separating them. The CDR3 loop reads CASSLQVRDTQYF. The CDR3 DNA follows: TGCGCCAGCAGCTTGCAGGTTAGAGATACGCAGTATTTT.

The CDR3 nucleotides read TGTGCCAGCAGCCCGTCTGCGGGGGGGATTCCTAGTTCACCCCTCCACTTT. This codes for CASSPSAGGIPSSPLHF. The rearrangement links TRBV11-2 to TRBJ1-6; D perhaps matches TRBD1 (5 bases). Trimming stripped 5 bases from V and 9 bases from J, with 23 bases between. Germline CDR1 is SGHAT and CDR2 is FQNNGV. This CDR3 has 17 amino acids.

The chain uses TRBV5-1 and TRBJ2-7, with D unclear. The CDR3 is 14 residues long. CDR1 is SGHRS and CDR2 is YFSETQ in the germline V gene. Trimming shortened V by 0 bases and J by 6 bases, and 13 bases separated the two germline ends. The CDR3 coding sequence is TGCGCCAGCAGCTTGGCCGGTTCTGGGCTCGAGCAGTACTTC. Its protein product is CASSLAGSGLEQYF.

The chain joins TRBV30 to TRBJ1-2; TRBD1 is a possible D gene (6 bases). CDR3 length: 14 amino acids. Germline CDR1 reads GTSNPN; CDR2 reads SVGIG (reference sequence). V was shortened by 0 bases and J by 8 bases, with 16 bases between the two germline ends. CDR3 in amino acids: CAWSVQTGFYGYTF. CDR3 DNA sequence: TGTGCCTGGAGTGTCCAGACAGGTTTTTACGGCTACACCTTC.

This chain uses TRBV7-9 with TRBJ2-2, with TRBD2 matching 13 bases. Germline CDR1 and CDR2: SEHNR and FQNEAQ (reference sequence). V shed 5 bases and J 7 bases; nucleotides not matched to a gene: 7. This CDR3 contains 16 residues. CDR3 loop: CASSGTSGRADGELFF. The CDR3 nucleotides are TGTGCCAGCAGCGGAACTAGCGGGAGGGCCGACGGGGAGCTGTTTTTT.

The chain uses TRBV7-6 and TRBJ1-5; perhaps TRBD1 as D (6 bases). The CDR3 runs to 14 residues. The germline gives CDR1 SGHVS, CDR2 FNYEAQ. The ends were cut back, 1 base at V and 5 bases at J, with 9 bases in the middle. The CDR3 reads CASSLEGVDQPQHF. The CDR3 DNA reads TGTGCCAGCAGCTTAGAGGGGGTGGATCAGCCCCAGCATTTT. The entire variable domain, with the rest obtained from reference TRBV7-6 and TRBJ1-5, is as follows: GAGVSQSPRYKVTKRGQDVALRCDPISGHVSLYWYRQALGQGPEFLTYFNYEAQQDKSGLPNDRFSAERPEGSISTLTIQRTEQRDSAMYRCASSLEGVDQPQHFGDGTRLSIL.

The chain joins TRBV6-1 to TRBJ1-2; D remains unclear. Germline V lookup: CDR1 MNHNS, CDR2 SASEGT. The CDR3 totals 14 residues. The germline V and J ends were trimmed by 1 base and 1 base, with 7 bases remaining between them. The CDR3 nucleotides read TGTGCCAGCAGTGAAGGGCCGGGTAACTATGGCTACACCTTC. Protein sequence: CASSEGPGNYGYTF.

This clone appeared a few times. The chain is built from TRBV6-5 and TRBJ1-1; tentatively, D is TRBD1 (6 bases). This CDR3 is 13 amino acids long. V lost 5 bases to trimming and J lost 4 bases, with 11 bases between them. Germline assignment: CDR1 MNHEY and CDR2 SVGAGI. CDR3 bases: TGTGCCAGCAGTCCCCCAGGGGCCACTGAAGCTTTCTTT. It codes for CASSPPGATEAFF.

CDR3 nucleotides: TGTGCCAGCAGCGTAGAAACGGGAGGTAGCTGGGATGAGCAGTTCTTC. Translation: CASSVETGGSWDEQFF. This chain joins TRBV9 and TRBJ2-1, with 7 bases matching TRBD2. The CDR3 has 16 residues. J lost 8 bases, V lost 0 bases, and 11 bases had no gene match. Germline lookup yields CDR1 SGDLS and CDR2 YYNGEE.

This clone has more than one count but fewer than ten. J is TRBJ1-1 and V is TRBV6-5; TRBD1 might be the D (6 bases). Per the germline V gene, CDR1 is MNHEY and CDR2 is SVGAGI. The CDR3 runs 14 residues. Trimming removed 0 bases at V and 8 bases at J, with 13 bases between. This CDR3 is CASSYSRNRVEAFF. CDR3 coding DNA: TGTGCCAGCAGTTACTCGAGAAACAGGGTAGAAGCTTTCTTT.

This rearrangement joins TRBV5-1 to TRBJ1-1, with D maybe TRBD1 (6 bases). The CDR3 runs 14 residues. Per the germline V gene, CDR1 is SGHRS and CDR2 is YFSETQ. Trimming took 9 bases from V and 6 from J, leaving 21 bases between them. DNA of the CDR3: TGCGCCACCAACCCGGGGGGCGATGTATCTGAAGCTTTCTTT. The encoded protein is CATNPGGDVSEAFF.

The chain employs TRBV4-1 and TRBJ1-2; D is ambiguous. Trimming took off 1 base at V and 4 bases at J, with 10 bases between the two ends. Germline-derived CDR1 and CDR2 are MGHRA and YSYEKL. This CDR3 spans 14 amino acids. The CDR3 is CASSQGDTTYGYTF. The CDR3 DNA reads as TGCGCCAGCAGCCAAGGCGACACCACCTATGGCTACACCTTC.

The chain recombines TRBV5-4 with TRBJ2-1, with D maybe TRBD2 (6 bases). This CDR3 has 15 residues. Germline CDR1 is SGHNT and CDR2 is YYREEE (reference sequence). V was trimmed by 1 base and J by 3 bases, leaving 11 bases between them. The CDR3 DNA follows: TGTGCCAGCAGCTTGACTGCGGGGAACTACAATGAGCAGTTCTTC. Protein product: CASSLTAGNYNEQFF.

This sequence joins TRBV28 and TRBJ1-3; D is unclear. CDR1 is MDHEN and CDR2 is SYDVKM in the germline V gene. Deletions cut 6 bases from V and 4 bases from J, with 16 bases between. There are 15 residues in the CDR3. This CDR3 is CASSPPRAAGNTIYF. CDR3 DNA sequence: TGTGCCAGCAGCCCACCGCGGGCCGCCGGAAACACCATATATTTT.

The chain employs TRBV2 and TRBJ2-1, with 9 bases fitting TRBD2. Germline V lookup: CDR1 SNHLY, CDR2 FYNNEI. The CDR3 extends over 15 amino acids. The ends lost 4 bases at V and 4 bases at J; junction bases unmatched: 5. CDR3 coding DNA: TGTGCCAGCAGTGCGGCGACTAGCGGTTACAATGAGCAGTTCTTC. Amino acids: CASSAATSGYNEQFF.

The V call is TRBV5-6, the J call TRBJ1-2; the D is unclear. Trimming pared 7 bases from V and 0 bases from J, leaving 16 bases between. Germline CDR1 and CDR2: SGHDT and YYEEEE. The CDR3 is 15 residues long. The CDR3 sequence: CASLPGLQANYGYTF. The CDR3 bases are TGTGCCAGCCTACCAGGCCTACAAGCTAACTATGGCTACACCTTC.

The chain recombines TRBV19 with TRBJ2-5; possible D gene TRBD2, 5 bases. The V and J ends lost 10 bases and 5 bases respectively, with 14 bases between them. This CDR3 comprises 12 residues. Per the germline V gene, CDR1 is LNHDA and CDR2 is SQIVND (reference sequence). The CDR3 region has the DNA TGTGCCACTCGTGGAGGTTCGGAGACCCAGTACTTC. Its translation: CATRGGSETQYF.

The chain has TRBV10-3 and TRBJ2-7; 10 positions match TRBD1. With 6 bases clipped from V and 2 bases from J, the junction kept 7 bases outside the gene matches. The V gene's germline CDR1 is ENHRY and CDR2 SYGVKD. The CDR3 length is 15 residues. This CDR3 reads CAIRVGQGGTYEQYF. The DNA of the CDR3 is TGTGCCATCAGAGTTGGACAGGGGGGAACCTACGAGCAGTACTTC.

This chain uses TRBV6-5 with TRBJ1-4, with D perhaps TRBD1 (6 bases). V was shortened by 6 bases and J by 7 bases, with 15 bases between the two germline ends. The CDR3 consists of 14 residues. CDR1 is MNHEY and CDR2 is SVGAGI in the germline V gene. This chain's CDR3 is CASSSGALAEKLFF. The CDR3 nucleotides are TGTGCCAGCAGCTCAGGGGCATTGGCTGAAAAACTGTTTTTT.

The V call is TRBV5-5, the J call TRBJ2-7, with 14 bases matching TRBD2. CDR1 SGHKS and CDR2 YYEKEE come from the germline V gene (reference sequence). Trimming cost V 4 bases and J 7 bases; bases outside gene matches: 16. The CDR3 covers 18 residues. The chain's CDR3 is CASSDGATSGRAGREQYF. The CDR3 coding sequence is TGTGCCAGCAGCGATGGAGCGACTAGCGGGAGGGCCGGTAGGGAGCAGTACTTC.